This T cell receptor beta chain appears in the sequencing data of a study of T-cell reconstitution after alpha-beta-depleted transplantation in children. V was shortened by 1 base and J by 4 bases, with 15 bases between the two germline ends. Germline CDR1 and CDR2: SGHVS and FNYEAQ. The CDR3 loop spans 16 amino acids. This clonotype was counted at least ten times. Molecular barcoding with unique molecular identifiers was used for the TCRbeta library. In TCRdb, the PCR reads were re-called with MiXCR into one record per CDR3 protein. Of a few hundred thousand distinct CDR3 sequences in the sample, about 9.3% are singletons; the top ten hold around 2.5%.

The chain uses TRBV7-6 and TRBJ2-3; D possibly matches TRBD1 or TRBD2 (7 bases each). Specimen: PBMCs from the stem cell graft donor, collected from the stem cell graft. This receptor was obtained from a human donor who donated a stem cell graft to a child with acute lymphoblastic leukemia. CDR3 DNA sequence: TGTGCCAGCAGCTTAGGGGCCGCAGGGGGGGCAGATACGCAGTATTTT. Its translation is CASSLGAAGGADTQYF.